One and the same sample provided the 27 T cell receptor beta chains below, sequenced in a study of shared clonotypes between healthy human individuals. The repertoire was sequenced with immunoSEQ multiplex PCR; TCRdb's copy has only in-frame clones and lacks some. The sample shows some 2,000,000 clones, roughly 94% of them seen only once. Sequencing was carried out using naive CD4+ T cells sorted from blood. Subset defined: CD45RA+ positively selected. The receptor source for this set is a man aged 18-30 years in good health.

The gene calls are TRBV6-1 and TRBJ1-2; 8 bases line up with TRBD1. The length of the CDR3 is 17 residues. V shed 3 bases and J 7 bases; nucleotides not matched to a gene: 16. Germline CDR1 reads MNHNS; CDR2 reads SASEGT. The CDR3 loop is CASSDLTKTGDLRGYTF. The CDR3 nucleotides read TGTGCCAGCAGTGACCTAACAAAGACAGGGGATCTTCGTGGCTACACCTTC.

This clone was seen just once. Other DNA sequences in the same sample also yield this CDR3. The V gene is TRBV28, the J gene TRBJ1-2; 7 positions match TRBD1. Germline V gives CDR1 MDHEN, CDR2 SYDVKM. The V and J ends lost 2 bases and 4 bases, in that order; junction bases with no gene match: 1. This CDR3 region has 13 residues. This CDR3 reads CASSLGTAYGYTF. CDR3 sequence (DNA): TGTGCCAGCAGTTTAGGGACAGCCTATGGCTACACCTTC.

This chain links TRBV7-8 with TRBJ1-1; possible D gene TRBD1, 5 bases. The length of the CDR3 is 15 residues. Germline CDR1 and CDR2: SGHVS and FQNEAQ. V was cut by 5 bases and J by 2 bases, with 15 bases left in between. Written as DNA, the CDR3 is TGTGCCAGCAGCCAGGCCGGGGGAAGCAACACTGAAGCTTTCTTT. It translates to CASSQAGGSNTEAFF.

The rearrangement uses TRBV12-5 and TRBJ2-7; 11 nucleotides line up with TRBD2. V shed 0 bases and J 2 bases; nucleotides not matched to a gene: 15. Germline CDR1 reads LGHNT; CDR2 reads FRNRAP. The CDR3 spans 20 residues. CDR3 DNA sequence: TGTGCTAGTGGTTTGGTAATCATAGCGGGAGGGCCAGATTCGACCTACGAGCAGTACTTC. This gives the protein CASGLVIIAGGPDSTYEQYF.

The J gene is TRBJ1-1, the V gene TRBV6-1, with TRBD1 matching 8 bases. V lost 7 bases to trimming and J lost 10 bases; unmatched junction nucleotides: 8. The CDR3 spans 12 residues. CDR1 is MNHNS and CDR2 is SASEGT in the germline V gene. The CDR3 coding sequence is TGTGCCAGCACCTCGACGACAGGGGTAGCTTTCTTT. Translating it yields CASTSTTGVAFF.

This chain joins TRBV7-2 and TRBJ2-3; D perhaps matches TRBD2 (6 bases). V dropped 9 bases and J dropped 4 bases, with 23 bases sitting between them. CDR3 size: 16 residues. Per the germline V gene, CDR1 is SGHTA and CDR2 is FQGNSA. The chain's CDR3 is CASVFGEWGDADTQYF. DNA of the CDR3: TGTGCCAGTGTCTTTGGGGAGTGGGGGGACGCAGATACGCAGTATTTT.

The CDR3 nucleotides read TGTGCCGGCGCCTTACAGGGGTTCAATCAGCCCCAGCATTTT. Translated: CAGALQGFNQPQHF. The rearrangement joins TRBV6-1 to TRBJ1-5, with 7 bases fitting TRBD1. The V segment lost 11 bases and the J segment 3 bases; nucleotides outside the gene matches: 10. Germline V gives CDR1 MNHNS, CDR2 SASEGT. The CDR3 loop spans 14 amino acids.

CDR3 amino acids: CAWDKTGTTGNTIYF. The CDR3 region has the DNA TGTGCCTGGGATAAAACCGGGACAACCGGAAACACCATATATTTT. The chain has TRBV30 and TRBJ1-3; tentatively, D is TRBD1 (6 bases). Germline CDR1 is GTSNPN and CDR2 is SVGIG (reference sequence). The ends were cut back, 5 bases at V and 4 bases at J, with 18 bases in the middle. CDR3 length: 15 amino acids.

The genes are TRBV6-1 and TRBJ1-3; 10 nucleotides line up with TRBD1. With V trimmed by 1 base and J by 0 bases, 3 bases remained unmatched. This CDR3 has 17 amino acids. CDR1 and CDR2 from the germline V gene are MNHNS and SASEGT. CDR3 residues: CASSEVRQGASGNTIYF. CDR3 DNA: TGTGCCAGCAGTGAAGTTAGACAGGGGGCCTCTGGAAACACCATATATTTT.

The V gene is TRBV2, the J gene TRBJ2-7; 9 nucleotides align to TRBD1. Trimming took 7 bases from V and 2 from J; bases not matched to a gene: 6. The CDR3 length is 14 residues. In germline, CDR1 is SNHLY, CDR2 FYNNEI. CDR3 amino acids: CASTSGQGPYEQYF. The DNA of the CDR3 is TGTGCCAGCACCTCGGGACAGGGCCCCTACGAGCAGTACTTC. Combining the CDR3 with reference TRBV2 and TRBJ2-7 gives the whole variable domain EPEVTQTPSHQVTQMGQEVILRCVPISNHLYFYWYRQILGQKVEFLVSFYNNEISEKSEIFDDQFSVERPDGSNFTLKIRSTKLEDSAMYFCASTSGQGPYEQYFGPGTRLTVT.

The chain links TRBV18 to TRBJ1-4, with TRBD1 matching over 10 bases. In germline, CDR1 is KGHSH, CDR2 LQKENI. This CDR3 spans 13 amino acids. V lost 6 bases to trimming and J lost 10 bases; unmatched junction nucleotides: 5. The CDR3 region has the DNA TGTGCCAGCTCCAGGGACAGGGGCGTAAAACTGTTTTTT. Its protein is CASSRDRGVKLFF.

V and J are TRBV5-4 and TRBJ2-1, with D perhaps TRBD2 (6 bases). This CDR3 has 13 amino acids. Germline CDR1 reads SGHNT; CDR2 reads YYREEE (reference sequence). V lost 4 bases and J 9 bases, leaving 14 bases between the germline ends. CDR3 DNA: TGTGCCAGCAGCCCCCAGGACGGGGGTGAGCAGTTCTTC. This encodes CASSPQDGGEQFF. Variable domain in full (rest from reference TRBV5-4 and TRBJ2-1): ETGVTQSPTHLIKTRGQQVTLRCSSQSGHNTVSWYQQALGQGPQFIFQYYREEENGRGNFPPRFSGLQFPNYSSELNVNALELDDSALYLCASSPQDGGEQFFGPGTRLTVL.

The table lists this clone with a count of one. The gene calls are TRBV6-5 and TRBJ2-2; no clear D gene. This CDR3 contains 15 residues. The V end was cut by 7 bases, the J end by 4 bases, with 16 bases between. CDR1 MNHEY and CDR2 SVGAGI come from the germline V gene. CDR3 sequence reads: CASTREAGSTGELFF. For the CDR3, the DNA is TGTGCCAGCACGCGAGAGGCAGGTAGCACCGGGGAGCTGTTTTTT.

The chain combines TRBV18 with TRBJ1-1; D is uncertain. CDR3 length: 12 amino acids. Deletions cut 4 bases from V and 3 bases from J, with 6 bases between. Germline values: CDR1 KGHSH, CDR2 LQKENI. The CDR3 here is CASSQADTEAFF. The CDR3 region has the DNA TGTGCCAGCTCACAGGCAGACACTGAAGCTTTCTTT.

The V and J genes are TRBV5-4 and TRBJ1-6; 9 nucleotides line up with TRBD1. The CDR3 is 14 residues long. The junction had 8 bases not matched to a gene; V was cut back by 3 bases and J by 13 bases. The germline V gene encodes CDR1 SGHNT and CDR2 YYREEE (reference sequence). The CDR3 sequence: CASSSQGARDPLHF. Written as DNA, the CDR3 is TGTGCCAGCAGCTCACAGGGGGCGCGGGACCCCCTCCACTTT.

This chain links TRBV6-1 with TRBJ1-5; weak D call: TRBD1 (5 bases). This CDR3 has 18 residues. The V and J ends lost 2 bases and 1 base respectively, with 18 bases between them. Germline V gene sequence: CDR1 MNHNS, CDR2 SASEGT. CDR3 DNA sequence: TGTGCCAGCAGTGAAATGGGGGGAAGCGGTGTGAGCAATCAGCCCCAGCATTTT. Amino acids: CASSEMGGSGVSNQPQHF.

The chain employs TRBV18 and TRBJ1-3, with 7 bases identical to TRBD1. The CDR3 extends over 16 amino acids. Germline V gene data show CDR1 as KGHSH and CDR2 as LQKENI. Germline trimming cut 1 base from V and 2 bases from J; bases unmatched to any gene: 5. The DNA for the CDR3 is TGTGCCAGCTCACCACTGGAGGGGGCGGCTGGAAACACCATATATTTT. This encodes CASSPLEGAAGNTIYF.

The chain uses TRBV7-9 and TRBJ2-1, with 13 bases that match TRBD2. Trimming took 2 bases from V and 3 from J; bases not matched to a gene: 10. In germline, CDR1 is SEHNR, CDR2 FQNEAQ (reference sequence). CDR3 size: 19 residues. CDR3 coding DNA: TGTGCCAGCAGCTTAAGTAGACTAGCGGGGGGCCTCAGCTACAATGAGCAGTTCTTC. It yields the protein CASSLSRLAGGLSYNEQFF.

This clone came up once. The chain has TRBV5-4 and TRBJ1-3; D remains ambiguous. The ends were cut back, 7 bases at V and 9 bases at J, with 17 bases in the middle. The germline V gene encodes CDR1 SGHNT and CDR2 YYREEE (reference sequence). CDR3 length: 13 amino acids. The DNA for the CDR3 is TGTGCCAGCCGCTCAATGTCTGAAAGCACCATATATTTT. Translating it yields CASRSMSESTIYF.

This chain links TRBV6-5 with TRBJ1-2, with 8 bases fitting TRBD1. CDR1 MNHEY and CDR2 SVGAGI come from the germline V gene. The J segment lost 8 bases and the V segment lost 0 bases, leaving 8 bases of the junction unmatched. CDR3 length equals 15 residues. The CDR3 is CASSYSNSGGEGYTF. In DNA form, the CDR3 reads TGTGCCAGCAGTTACTCGAATTCAGGGGGCGAAGGCTACACCTTC.

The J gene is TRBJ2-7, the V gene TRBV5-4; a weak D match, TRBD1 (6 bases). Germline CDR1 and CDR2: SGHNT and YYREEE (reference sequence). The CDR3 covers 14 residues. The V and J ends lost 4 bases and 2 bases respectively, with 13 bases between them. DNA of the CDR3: TGTGCCAGCAGCCCCATGACAGGTCCCTACGAGCAGTACTTC. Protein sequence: CASSPMTGPYEQYF.

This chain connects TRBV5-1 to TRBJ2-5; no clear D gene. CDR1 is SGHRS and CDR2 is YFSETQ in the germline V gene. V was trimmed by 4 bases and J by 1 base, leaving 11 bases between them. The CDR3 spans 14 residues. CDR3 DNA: TGCGCCAGCAGCCAGCAGGAACCCCAAGAGACCCAGTACTTC. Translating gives CASSQQEPQETQYF. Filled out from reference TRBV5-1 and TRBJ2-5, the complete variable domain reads KAGVTQTPRYLIKTRGQQVTLSCSPISGHRSVSWYQQTPGQGLQFLFEYFSETQRNKGNFPGRFSGRQFSNSRSEMNVSTLELGDSALYLCASSQQEPQETQYFGPGTRLLVL.

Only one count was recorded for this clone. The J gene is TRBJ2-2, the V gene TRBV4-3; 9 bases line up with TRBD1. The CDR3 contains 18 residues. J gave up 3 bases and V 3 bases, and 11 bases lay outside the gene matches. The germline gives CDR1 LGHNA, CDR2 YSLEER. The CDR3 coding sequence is TGCGCCAGCAGCCAGGAACAGGGGGCGTTATTTTACACCGGGGAGCTGTTTTTT. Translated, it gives CASSQEQGALFYTGELFF.

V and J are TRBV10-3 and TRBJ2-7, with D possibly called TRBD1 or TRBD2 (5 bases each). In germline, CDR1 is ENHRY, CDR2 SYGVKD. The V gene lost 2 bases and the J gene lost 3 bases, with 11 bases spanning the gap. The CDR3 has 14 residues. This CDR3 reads CAISEGAGGYEQYF. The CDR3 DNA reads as TGTGCCATCAGTGAGGGGGCTGGGGGCTACGAGCAGTACTTC.

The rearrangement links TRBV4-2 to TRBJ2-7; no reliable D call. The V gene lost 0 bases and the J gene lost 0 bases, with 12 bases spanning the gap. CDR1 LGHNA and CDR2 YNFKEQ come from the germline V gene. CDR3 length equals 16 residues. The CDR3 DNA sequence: TGTGCCAGCAGCCAAGACCTAAACTCTGGCTCCTACGAGCAGTACTTC. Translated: CASSQDLNSGSYEQYF.

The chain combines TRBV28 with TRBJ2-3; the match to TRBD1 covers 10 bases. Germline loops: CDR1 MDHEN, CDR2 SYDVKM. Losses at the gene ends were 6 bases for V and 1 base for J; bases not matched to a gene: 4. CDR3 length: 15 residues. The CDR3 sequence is CASRGGTGGTDTQYF. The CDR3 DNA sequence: TGTGCCAGCAGGGGTGGGACAGGGGGCACAGATACGCAGTATTTT. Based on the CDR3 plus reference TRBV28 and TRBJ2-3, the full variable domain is DVKVTQSSRYLVKRTGEKVFLECVQDMDHENMFWYRQDPGLGLRLIYFSYDVKMKEKGDIPEGYSVSREKKERFSLILESASTNQTSMYLCASRGGTGGTDTQYFGPGTRLTVL.

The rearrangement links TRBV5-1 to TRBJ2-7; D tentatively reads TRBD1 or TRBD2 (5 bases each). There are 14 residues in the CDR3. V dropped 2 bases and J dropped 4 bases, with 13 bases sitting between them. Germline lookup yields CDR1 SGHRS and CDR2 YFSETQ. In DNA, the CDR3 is TGCGCCAGCAGCTTAGGACTCGAGGGGTACGAGCAGTACTTC. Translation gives CASSLGLEGYEQYF.